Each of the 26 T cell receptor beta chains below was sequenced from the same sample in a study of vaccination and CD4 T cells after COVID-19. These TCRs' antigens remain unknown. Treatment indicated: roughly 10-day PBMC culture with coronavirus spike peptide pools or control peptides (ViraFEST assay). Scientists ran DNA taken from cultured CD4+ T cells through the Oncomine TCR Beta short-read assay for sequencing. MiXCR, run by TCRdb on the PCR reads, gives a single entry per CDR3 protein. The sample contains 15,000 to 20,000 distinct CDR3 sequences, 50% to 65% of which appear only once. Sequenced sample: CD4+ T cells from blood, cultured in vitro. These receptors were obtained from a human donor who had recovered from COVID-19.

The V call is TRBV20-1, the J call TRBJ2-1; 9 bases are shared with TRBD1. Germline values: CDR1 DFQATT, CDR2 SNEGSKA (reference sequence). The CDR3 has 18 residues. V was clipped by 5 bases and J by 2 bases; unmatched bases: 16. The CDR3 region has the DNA TGCAGTGCTGCCAACTTCCAACCGGGACAGGGCGCCTACAATGAGCAGTTCTTC. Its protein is CSAANFQPGQGAYNEQFF.

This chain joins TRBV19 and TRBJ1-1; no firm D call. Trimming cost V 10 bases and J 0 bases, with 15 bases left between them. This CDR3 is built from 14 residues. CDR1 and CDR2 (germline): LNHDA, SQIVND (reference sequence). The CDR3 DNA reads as TGTGCCACCAACCCGGGAGATATGAACACTGAAGCTTTCTTT. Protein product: CATNPGDMNTEAFF.

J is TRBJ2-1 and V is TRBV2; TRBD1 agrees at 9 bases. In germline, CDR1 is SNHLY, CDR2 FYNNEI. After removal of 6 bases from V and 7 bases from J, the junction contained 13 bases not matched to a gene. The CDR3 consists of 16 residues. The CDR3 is CASSRRQGEAGNEQFF. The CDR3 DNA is TGTGCCAGCAGCCGTCGACAGGGGGAAGCAGGTAATGAGCAGTTCTTC. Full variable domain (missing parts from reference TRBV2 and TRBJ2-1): EPEVTQTPSHQVTQMGQEVILRCVPISNHLYFYWYRQILGQKVEFLVSFYNNEISEKSEIFDDQFSVERPDGSNFTLKIRSTKLEDSAMYFCASSRRQGEAGNEQFFGPGTRLTVL.

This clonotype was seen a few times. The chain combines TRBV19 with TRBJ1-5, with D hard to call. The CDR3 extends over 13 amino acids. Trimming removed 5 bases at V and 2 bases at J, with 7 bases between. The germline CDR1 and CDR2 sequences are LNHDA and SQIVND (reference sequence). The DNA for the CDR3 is TGTGCCAGTAGTTGGGCTGGCAATCAGCCCCAGCATTTT. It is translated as CASSWAGNQPQHF.

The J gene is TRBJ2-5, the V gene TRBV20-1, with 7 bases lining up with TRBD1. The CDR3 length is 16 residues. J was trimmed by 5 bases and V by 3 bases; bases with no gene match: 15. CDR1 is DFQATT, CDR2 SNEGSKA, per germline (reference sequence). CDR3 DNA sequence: TGCAGTGCTAGCCGCACGGGACAGTGGTTCCCGGAGACCCAGTACTTC. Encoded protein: CSASRTGQWFPETQYF.

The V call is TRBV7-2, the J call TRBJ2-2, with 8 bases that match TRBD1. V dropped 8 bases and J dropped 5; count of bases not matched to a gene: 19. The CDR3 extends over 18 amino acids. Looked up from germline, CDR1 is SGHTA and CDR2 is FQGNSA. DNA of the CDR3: TGTGCCAGCGCAAACGCAGGGGGCGGAGGAAGGAAGACCGGGGAGCTGTTTTTT. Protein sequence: CASANAGGGGRKTGELFF.

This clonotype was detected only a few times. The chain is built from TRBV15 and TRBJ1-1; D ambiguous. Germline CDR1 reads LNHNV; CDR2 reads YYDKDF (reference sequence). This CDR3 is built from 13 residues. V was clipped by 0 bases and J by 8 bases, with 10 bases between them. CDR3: CATSRDMGREAFF. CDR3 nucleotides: TGTGCCACCAGCAGAGATATGGGAAGGGAAGCTTTCTTT.

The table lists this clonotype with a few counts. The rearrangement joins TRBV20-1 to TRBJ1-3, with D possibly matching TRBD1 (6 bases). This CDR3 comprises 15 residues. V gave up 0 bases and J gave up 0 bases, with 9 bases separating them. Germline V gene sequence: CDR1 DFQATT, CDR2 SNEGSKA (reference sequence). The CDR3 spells CSARDAGASGNTIYF. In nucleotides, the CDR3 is TGCAGTGCTAGAGATGCAGGGGCCTCTGGAAACACCATATATTTT.

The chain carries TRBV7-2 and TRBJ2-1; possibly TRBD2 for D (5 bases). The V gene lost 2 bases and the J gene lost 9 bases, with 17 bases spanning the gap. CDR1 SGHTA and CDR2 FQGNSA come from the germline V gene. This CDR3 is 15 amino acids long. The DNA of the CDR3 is TGTGCCAGCAGCTTAAGAGGCGGAGGCGGTGTTGAGCAGTTCTTC. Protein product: CASSLRGGGGVEQFF.

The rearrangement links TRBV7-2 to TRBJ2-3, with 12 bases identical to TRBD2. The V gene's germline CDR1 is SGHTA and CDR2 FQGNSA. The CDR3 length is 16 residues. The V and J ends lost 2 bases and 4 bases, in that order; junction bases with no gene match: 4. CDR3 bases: TGTGCCAGCAGCTTATTTCTAGCGGGAGGGGCAGATACGCAGTATTTT. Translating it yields CASSLFLAGGADTQYF.

Here the CDR3 reads CASMQAKPGEKLFF. CDR3 DNA sequence: TGTGCCAGTATGCAGGCTAAACCTGGTGAAAAACTGTTTTTT. The chain couples TRBV19 to TRBJ1-4; D is unclear. This CDR3 is 14 amino acids long. V gave up 7 bases and J gave up 7 bases, with 16 bases separating them. CDR1 LNHDA and CDR2 SQIVND come from the germline V gene (reference sequence). Variable domain in full (rest from reference TRBV19 and TRBJ1-4): DGGITQSPKYLFRKEGQNVTLSCEQNLNHDAMYWYRQDPGQGLRLIYYSQIVNDFQKGDIAEGYSVSREKKESFPLTVTSAQKNPTAFYLCASMQAKPGEKLFFGSGTQLSVL.

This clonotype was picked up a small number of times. CDR3 protein: CASTAVGSGNTIYF. The CDR3 nucleotides read TGTGCCAGCACTGCGGTTGGCTCTGGAAACACCATATATTTT. The genes are TRBV6-1 and TRBJ1-3; D call uncertain. The V gene's germline CDR1 is MNHNS and CDR2 SASEGT. CDR3 length equals 14 residues. V was cut by 7 bases and J by 0 bases, with 10 bases left in between.

The CDR3 DNA is TGCAGTGCTAGAGATCTGCAGGGCACCTCCTATGGCTACACCTTC. This translates into CSARDLQGTSYGYTF. The chain carries TRBV20-1 and TRBJ1-2; perhaps TRBD1 as D (5 bases). The CDR3 extends over 15 amino acids. The V gene lost 0 bases and the J gene lost 4 bases, with 15 bases spanning the gap. Germline CDR1 and CDR2: DFQATT and SNEGSKA (reference sequence).

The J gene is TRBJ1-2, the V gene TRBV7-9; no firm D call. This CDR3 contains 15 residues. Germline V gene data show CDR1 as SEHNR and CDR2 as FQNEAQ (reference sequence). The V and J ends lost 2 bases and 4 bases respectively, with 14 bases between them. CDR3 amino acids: CASSLLSGSLYGYTF. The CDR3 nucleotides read TGTGCCAGCAGCTTATTATCGGGCAGCCTCTATGGCTACACCTTC.

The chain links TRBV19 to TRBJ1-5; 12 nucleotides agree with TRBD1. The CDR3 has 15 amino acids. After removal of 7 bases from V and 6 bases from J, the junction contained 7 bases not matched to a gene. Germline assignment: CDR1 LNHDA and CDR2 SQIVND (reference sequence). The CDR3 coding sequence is TGTGCCAGTACCGCGGGGACAGGGGGCTCTCAGCCCCAGCATTTT. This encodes CASTAGTGGSQPQHF.

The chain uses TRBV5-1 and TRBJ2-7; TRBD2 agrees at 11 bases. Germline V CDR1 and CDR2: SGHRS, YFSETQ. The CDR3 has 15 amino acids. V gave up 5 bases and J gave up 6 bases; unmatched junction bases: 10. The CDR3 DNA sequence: TGCGCCAGCAGTCCGAATAGCGGGAGGGACCGCGAGCAGTACTTC. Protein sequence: CASSPNSGRDREQYF.

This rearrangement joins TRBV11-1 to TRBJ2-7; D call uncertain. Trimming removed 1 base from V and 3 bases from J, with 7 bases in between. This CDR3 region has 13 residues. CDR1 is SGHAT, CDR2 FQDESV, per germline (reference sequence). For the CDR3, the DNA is TGTGCCAGCAGCTTAGGGTGGGGCTACGAGCAGTACTTC. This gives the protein CASSLGWGYEQYF.

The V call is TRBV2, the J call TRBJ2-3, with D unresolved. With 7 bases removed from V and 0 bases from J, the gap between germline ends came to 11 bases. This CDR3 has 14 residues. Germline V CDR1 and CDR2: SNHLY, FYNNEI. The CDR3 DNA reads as TGTGCCAGCACCCCGGATACTAGCACAGATACGCAGTATTTT. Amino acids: CASTPDTSTDTQYF.

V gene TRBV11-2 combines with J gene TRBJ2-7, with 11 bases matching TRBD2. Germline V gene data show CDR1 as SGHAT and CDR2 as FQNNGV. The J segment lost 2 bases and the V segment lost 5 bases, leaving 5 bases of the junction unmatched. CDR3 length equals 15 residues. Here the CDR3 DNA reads TGTGCCAGCAGCACCCTAGCGGGAGGAGCCTACGAGCAGTACTTC. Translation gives CASSTLAGGAYEQYF.

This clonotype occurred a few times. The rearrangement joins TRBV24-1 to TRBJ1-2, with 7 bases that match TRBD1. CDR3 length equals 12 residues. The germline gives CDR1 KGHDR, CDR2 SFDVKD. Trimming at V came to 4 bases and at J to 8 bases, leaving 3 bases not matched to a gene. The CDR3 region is CATSDYRGGYTF. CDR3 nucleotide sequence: TGTGCCACCAGTGACTACAGGGGAGGCTACACCTTC.

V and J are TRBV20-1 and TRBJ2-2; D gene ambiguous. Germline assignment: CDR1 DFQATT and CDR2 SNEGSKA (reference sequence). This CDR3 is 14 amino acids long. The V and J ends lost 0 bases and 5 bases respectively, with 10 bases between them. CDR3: CSARDRLVTGELFF. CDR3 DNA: TGCAGTGCTAGAGATAGATTGGTAACCGGGGAGCTGTTTTTT.

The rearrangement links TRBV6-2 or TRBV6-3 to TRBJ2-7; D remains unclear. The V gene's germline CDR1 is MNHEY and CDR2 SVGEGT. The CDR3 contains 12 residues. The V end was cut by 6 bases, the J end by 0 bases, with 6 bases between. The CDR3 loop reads CASRESSYEQYF. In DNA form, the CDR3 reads TGTGCCAGCAGGGAAAGCTCCTACGAGCAGTACTTC.

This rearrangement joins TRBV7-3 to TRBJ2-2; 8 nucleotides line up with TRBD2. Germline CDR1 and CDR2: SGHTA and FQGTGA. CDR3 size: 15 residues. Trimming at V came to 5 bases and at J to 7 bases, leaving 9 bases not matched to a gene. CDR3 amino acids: CASSPISGSVGELFF. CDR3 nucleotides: TGTGCCAGCAGCCCAATCAGCGGGAGCGTCGGGGAGCTGTTTTTT.

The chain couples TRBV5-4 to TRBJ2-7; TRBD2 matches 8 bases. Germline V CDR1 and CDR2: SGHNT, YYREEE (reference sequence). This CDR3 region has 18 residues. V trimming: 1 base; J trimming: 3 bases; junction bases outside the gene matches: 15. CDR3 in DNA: TGTGCCAGCAGCTTGTGGTACGGTCTTAGCGGGGAAGACTACGAGCAGTACTTC. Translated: CASSLWYGLSGEDYEQYF.

CDR3 DNA sequence: TGTGCCACCAGTGATGACCGAAACGACAGGGGCAATCAGCCCCAGCATTTT. Translation: CATSDDRNDRGNQPQHF. The rearrangement uses TRBV24-1 and TRBJ1-5, with 7 bases matching TRBD1. Germline loops: CDR1 KGHDR, CDR2 SFDVKD. V lost 3 bases, J lost 2 bases, and 9 bases stayed unmatched. CDR3 length: 17 amino acids.

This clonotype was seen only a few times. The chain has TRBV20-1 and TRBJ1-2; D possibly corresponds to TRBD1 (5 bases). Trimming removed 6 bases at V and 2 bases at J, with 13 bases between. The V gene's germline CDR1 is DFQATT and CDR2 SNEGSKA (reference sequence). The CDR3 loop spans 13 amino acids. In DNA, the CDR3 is TGCAGTGCAACAGCGCAGGGAAACTATGGCTACACCTTC. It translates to CSATAQGNYGYTF.